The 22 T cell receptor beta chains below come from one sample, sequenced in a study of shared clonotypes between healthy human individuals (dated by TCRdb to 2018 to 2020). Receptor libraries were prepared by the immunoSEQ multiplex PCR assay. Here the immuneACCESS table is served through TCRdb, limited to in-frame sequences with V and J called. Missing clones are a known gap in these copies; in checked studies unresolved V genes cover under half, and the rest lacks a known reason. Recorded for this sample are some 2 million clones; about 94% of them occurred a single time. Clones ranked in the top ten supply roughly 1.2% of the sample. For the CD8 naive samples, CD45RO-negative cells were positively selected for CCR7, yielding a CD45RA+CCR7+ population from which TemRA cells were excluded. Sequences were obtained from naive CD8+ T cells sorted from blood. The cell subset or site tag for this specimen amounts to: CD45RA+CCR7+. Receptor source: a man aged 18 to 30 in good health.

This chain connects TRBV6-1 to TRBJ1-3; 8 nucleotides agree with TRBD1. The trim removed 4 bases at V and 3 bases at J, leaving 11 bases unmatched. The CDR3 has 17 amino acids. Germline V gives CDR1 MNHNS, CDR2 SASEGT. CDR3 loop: CASSVRGQVLDGNTIYF. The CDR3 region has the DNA TGTGCCAGCAGTGTGCGGGGACAGGTCCTTGATGGAAACACCATATATTTT.

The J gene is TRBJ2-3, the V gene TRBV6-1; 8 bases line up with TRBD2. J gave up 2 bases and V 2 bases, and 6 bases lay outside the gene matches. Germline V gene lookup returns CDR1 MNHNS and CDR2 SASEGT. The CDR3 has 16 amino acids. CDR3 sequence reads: CASSELTSGNTDTQYF. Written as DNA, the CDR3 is TGTGCCAGCAGTGAACTTACTAGCGGTAACACAGATACGCAGTATTTT.

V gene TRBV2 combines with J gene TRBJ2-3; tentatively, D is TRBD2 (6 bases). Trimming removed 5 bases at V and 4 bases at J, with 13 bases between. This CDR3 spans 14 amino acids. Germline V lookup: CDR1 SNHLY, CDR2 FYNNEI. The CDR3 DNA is TGTGCCAGCAGTCGGGAGAATCGGGCAGATACGCAGTATTTT. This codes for CASSRENRADTQYF. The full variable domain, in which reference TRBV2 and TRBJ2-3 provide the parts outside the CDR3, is EPEVTQTPSHQVTQMGQEVILRCVPISNHLYFYWYRQILGQKVEFLVSFYNNEISEKSEIFDDQFSVERPDGSNFTLKIRSTKLEDSAMYFCASSRENRADTQYFGPGTRLTVL.

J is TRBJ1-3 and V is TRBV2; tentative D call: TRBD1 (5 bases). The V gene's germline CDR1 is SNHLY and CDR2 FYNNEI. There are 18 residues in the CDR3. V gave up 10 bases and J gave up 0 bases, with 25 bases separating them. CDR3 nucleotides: TGTGCCACCTTCCGGGGGGGGTCACCCCCTTCCTCTGGAAACACCATATATTTT. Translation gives CATFRGGSPPSSGNTIYF.

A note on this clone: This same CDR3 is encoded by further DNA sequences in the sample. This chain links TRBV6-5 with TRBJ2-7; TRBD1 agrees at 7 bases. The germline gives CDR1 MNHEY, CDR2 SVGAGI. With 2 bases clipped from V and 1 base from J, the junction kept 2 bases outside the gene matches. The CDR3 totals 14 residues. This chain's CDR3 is CASSYGTASYEQYF. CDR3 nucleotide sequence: TGTGCCAGCAGTTACGGGACAGCGTCCTACGAGCAGTACTTC.

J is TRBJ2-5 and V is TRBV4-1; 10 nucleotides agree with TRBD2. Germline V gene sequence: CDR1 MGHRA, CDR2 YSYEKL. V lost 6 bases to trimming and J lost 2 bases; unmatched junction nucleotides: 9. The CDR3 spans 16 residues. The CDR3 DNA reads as TGCGCCAGCAGTGGTCTAGCGGGGGAACTACAAGAGACCCAGTACTTC. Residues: CASSGLAGELQETQYF.

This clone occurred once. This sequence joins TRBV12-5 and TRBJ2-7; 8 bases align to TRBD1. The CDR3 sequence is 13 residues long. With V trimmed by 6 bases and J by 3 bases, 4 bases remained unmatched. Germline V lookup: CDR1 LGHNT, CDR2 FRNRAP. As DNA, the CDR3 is TGTGCTAGTGGCCAGGGGGCCAGCTACGAGCAGTACTTC. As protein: CASGQGASYEQYF.

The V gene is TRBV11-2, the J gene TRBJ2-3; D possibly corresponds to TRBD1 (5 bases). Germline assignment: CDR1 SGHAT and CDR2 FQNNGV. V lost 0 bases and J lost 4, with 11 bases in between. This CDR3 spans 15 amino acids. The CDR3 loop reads CASSLDQGKADTQYF. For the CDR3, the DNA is TGTGCCAGCAGCTTAGACCAGGGTAAGGCAGATACGCAGTATTTT.

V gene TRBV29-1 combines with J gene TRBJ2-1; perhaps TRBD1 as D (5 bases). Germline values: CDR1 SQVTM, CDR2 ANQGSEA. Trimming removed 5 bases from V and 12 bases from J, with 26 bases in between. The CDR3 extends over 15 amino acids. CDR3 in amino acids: CSVREDMSLPMWQFF. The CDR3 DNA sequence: TGCAGCGTTCGTGAGGACATGTCCCTTCCTATGTGGCAGTTCTTC.

The DNA of the CDR3 is TGCAGCGTCAAGGGAACTAGCGGATACACAGATACGCAGTATTTT. Translation gives CSVKGTSGYTDTQYF. The chain recombines TRBV29-1 with TRBJ2-3; 8 bases match TRBD2. V gave up 6 bases and J gave up 2 bases; unmatched junction bases: 10. Looked up from germline, CDR1 is SQVTM and CDR2 is ANQGSEA. This CDR3 comprises 15 residues.

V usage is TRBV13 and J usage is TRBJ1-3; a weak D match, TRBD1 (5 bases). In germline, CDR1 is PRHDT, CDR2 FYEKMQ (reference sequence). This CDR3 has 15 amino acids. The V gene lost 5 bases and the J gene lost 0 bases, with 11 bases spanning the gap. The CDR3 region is CASSQWGSSGNTIYF. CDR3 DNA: TGTGCCAGCAGCCAATGGGGGTCCTCTGGAAACACCATATATTTT.

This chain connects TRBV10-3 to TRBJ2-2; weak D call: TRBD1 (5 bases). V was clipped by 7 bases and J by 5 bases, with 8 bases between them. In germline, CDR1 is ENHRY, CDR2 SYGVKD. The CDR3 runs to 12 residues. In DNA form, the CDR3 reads TGTGCCATCATATCAGGGACCGGGGAGCTGTTTTTT. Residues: CAIISGTGELFF.

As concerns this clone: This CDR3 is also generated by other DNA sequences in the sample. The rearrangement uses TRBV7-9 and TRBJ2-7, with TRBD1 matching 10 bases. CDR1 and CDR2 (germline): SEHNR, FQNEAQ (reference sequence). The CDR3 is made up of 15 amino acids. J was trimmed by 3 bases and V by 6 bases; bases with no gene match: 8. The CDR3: CASSSGQGDYYEQYF. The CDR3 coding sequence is TGTGCCAGCAGTTCTGGACAGGGGGATTACTACGAGCAGTACTTC.

In DNA form, the CDR3 reads TGCGCCAGCAGCCAGGATGTGACCTATAGCAATCAGCCCCAGCATTTT. It specifies CASSQDVTYSNQPQHF. V is TRBV4-1 and J is TRBJ1-5; no clear D. The V gene's germline CDR1 is MGHRA and CDR2 YSYEKL. V was cut by 3 bases and J by 0 bases, with 12 bases left in between. The CDR3 consists of 16 residues.

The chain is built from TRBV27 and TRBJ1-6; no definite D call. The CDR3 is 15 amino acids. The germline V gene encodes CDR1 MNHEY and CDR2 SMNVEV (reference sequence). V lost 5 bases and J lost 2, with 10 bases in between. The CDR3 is CASSKRVPYNSPLHF. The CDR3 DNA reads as TGTGCCAGCAGTAAGAGGGTACCCTATAATTCACCCCTCCACTTT.

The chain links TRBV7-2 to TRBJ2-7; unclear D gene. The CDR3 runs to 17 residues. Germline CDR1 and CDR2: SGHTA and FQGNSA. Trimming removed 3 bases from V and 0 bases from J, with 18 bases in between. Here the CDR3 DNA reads TGTGCCAGCAGCTTTGGATCCGCTATCAGTCTCTCCTACGAGCAGTACTTC. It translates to CASSFGSAISLSYEQYF.

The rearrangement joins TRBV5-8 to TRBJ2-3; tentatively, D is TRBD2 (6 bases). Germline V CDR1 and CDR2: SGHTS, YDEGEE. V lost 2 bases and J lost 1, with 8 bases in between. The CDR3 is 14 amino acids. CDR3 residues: CASSFWGGTDTQYF. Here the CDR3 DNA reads TGTGCCAGCAGCTTTTGGGGGGGCACAGATACGCAGTATTTT.

CDR3 residues: CASSLRGYGDTDTQYF. The CDR3 DNA sequence: TGTGCCAGCAGCTTGCGAGGGTACGGAGATACAGATACGCAGTATTTT. The rearrangement joins TRBV5-6 to TRBJ2-3; TRBD2 might be the D (5 bases). Germline CDR1 is SGHDT and CDR2 is YYEEEE. This CDR3 is built from 16 residues. Trimming took off 1 base at V and 3 bases at J, with 15 bases between the two ends. The full variable domain, its missing parts supplied by reference TRBV5-6 and TRBJ2-3, is DAGVTQSPTHLIKTRGQQVTLRCSPKSGHDTVSWYQQALGQGPQFIFQYYEEEERQRGNFPDRFSGHQFPNYSSELNVNALLLGDSALYLCASSLRGYGDTDTQYFGPGTRLTVL.

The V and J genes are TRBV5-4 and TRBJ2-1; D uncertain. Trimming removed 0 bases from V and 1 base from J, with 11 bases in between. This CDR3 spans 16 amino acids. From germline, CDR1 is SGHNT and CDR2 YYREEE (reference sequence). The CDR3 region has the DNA TGTGCCAGCAGCTTGGAGGGAAACCCATCCTACAATGAGCAGTTCTTC. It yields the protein CASSLEGNPSYNEQFF.

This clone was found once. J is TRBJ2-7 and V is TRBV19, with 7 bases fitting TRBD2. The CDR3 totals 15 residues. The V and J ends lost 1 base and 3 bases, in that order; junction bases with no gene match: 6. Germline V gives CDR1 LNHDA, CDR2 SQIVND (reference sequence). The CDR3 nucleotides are TGTGCCAGTAGTATAGTTGCGGGGGTCCTCTACGAGCAGTACTTC. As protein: CASSIVAGVLYEQYF.

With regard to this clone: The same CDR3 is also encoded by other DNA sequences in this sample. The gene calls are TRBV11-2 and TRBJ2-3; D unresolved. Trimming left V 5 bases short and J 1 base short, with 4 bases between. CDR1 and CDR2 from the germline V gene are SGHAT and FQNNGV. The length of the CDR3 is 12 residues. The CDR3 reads CASSPGTDTQYF. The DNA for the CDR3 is TGTGCCAGCAGCCCGGGCACAGATACGCAGTATTTT.

The CDR3: CASSAHGGPEAFF. CDR3 nucleotides: TGTGCCAGCAGCGCGCACGGGGGGCCTGAAGCTTTCTTT. The chain joins TRBV11-3 to TRBJ1-1; possible D gene TRBD1, 6 bases. Germline-derived CDR1 and CDR2 are SGHNT and YENEEA. Trimming left V 5 bases short and J 6 bases short, with 13 bases between. CDR3 length: 13 amino acids.